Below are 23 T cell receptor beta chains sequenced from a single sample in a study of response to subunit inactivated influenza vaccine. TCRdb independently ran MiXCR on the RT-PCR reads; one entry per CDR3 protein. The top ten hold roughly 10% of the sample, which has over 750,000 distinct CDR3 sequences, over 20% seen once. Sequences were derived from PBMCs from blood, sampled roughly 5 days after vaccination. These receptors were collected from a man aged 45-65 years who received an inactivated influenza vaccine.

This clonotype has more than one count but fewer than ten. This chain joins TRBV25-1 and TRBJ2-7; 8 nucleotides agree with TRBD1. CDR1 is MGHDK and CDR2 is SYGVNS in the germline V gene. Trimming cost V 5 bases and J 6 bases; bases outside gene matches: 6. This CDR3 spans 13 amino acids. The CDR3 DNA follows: TGTGCCAGCAGTCGGACAGGGTCGGGCGAGCAGTACTTC. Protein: CASSRTGSGEQYF.

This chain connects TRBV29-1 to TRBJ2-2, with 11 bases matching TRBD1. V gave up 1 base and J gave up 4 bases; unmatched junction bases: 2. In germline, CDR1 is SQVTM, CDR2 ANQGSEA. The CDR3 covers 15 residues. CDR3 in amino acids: CSVEVGQGVTGELFF. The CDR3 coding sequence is TGCAGCGTTGAAGTGGGACAGGGGGTCACCGGGGAGCTGTTTTTT.

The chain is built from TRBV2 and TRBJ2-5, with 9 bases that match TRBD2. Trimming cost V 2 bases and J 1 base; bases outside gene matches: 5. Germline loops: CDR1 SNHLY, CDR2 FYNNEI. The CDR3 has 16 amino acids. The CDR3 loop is CASSENFSGSQETQYF. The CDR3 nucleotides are TGTGCCAGCAGTGAAAATTTTAGCGGGAGCCAAGAGACCCAGTACTTC.

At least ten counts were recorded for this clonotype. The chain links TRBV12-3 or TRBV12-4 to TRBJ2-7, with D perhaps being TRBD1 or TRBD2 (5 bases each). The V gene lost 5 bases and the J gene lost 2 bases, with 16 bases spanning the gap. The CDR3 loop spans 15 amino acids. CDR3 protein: CASSNRSGRTYEQYF. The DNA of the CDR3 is TGTGCCAGCAGTAACCGATCGGGACGAACCTACGAGCAGTACTTC.

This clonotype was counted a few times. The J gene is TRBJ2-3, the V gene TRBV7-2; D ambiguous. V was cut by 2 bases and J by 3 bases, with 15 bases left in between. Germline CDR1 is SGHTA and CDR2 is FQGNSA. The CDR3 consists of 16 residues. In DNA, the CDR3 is TGTGCCAGCAGCTTAATGGGGTTAATGGGGACAGATACGCAGTATTTT. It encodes CASSLMGLMGTDTQYF.

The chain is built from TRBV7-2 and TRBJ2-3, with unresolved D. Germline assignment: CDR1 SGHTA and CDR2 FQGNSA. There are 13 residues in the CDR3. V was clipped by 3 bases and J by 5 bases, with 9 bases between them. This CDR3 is CASSLTAQDTQYF. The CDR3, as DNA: TGTGCCAGCAGCTTGACTGCACAAGATACGCAGTATTTT.

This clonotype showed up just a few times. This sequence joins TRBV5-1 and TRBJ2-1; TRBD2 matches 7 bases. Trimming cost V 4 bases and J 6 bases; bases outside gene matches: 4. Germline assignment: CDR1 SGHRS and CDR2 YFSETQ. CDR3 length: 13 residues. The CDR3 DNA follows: TGCGCCAGCAGCCCCGGGACTACCAATGAGCAGTTCTTC. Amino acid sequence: CASSPGTTNEQFF.

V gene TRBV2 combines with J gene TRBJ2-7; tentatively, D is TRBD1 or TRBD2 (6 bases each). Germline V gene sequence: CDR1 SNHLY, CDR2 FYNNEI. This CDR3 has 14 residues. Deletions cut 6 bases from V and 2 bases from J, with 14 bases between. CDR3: CASRGAGEAYEQYF. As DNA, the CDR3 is TGTGCCAGCAGAGGGGCAGGGGAGGCCTACGAGCAGTACTTC.

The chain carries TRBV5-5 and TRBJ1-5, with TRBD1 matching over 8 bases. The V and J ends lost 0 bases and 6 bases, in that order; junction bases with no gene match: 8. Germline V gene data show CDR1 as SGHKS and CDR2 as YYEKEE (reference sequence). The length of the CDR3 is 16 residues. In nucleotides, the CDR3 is TGTGCCAGCAGCTTGGCCGGGGCAGGGGGCGTTCAGCCCCAGCATTTT. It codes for CASSLAGAGGVQPQHF.

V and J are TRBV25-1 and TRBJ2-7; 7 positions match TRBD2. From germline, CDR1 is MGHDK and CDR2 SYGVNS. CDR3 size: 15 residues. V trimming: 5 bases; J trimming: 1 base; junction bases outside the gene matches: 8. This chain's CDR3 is CASSHSAGRSYEQYF. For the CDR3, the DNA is TGTGCCAGCAGTCACTCAGCGGGAAGATCCTACGAGCAGTACTTC.

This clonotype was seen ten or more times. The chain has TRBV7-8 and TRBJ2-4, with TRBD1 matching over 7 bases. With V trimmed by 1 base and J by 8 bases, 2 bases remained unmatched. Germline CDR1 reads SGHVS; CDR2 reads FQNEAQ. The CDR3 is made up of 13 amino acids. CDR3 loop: CASSLGQGDIQYF. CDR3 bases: TGTGCCAGCAGCTTAGGACAGGGCGACATTCAGTACTTC.

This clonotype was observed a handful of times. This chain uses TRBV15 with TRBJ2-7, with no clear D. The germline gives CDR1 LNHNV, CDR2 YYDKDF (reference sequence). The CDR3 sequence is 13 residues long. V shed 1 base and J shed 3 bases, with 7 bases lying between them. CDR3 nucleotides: TGTGCCACCAGCAGAGTGTTGAGCTACGAGCAGTACTTC. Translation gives CATSRVLSYEQYF.

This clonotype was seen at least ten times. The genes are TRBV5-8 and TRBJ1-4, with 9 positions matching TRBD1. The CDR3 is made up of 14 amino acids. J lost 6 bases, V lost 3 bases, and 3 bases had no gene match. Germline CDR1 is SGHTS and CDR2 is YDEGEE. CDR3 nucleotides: TGTGCCAGCAGCTCGACAGGGGGAGATGAAAAACTGTTTTTT. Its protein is CASSSTGGDEKLFF.

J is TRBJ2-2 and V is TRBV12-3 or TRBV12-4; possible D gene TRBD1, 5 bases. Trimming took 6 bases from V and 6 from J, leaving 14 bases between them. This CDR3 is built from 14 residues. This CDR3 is CASSGQGLAGELFF. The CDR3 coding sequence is TGTGCCAGCAGCGGGCAGGGTCTGGCCGGGGAGCTGTTTTTT.

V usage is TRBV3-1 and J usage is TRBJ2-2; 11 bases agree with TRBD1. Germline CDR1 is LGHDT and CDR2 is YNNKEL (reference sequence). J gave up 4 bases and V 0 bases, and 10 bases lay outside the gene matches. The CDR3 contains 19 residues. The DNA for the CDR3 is TGTGCCAGCAGCCAAGACCAGGACAGGGGGCGCGAGTCCACCGGGGAGCTGTTTTTT. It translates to CASSQDQDRGRESTGELFF.

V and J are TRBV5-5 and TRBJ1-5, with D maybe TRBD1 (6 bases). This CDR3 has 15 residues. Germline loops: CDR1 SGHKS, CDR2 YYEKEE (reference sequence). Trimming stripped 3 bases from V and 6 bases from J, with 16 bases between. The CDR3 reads CASSWSGGQSQPQHF. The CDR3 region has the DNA TGTGCCAGCAGCTGGTCCGGGGGCCAAAGTCAGCCCCAGCATTTT.

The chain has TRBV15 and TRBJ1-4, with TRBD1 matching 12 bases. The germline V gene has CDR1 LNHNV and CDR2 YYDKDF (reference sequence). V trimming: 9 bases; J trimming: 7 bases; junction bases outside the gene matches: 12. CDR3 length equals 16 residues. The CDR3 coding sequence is TGTGCCACTAAACCGGGACAGGGGGCGCTTGGTGAAAAACTGTTTTTT. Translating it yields CATKPGQGALGEKLFF.

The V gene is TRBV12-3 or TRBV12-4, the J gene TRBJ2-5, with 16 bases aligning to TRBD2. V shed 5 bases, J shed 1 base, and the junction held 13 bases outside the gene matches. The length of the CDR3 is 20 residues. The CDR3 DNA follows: TGTGCCAGCAGTGCGAGTCCCGGGACTAGCGGGAGGGGGCCCCAAGAGACCCAGTACTTC. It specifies CASSASPGTSGRGPQETQYF.

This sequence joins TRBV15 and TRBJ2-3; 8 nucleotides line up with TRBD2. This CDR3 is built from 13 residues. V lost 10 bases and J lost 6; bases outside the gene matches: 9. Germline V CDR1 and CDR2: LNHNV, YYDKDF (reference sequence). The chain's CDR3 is CAISGGLMDTQYF. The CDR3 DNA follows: TGTGCCATCTCGGGGGGGCTGATGGATACGCAGTATTTT.

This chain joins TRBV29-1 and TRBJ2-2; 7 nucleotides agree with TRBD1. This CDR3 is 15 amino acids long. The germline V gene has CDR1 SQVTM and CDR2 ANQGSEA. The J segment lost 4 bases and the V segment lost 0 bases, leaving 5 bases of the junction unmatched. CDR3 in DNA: TGCAGCGTTGAAGACCCCGACAGGGTCACCGGGGAGCTGTTTTTT. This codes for CSVEDPDRVTGELFF.

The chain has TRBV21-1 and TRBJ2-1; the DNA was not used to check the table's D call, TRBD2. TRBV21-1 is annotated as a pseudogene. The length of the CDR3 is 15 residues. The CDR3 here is CASSKNSGLYNEQFF. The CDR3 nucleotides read TGTGCCAGCAGCAAAAATAGCGGGCTCTACAATGAGCAGTTCTTC.

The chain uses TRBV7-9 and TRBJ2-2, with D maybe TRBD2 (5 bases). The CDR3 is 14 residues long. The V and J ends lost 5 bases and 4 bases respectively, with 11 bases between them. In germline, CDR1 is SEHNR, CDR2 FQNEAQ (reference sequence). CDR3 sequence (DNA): TGTGCCAGCAGCGTAGGCGCGGGCACCGGGGAGCTGTTTTTT. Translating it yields CASSVGAGTGELFF.

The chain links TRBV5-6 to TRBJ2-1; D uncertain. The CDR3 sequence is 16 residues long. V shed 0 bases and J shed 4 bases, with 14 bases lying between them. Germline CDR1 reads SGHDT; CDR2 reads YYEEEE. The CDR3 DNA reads TGTGCCAGCAGCTTGGTACGGTCGTCTCCTTACAATGAGCAGTTCTTC. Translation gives CASSLVRSSPYNEQFF.